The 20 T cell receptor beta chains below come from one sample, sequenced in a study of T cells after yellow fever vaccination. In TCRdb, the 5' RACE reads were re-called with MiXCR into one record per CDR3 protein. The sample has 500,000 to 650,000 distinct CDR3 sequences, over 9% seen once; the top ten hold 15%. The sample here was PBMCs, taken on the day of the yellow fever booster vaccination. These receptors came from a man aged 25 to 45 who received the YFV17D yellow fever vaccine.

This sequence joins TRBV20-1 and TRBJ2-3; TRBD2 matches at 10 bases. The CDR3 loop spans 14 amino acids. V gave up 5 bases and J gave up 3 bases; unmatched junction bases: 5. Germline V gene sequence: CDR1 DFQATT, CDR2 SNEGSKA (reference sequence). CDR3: CSAGAAGGTDTQYF. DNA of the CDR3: TGCAGTGCTGGGGCAGCGGGAGGGACAGATACGCAGTATTTT.

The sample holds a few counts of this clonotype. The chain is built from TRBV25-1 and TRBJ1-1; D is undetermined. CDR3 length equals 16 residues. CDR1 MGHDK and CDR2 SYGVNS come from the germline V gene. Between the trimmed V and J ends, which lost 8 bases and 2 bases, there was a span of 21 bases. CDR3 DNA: TGTGCCAGCGAGGGCCTGCCCGGGCGAAGAAACACTGAAGCTTTCTTT. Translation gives CASEGLPGRRNTEAFF.

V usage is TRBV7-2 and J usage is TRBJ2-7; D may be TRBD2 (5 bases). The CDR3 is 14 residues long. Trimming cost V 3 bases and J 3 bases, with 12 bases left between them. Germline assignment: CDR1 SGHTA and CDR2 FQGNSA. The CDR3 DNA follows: TGTGCCAGCAGCTTTGTGGGAGCCTTCTACGAGCAGTACTTC. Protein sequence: CASSFVGAFYEQYF.

CDR3 amino acids: CASSYPLGTQETQYF. Written as DNA, the CDR3 is TGTGCCAGCAGTTACCCACTAGGAACCCAAGAGACCCAGTACTTC. V and J are TRBV28 and TRBJ2-5; possibly TRBD2 for D (5 bases). The CDR3 extends over 15 amino acids. Germline V CDR1 and CDR2: MDHEN, SYDVKM. Deletions cut 4 bases from V and 1 base from J, with 13 bases between.

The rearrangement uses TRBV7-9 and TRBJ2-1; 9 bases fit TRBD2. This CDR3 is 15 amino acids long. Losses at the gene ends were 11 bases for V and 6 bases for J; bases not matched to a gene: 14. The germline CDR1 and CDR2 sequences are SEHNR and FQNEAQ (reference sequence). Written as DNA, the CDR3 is TGTGCCCGCTTCCCCGGGACTAGCTTATTCAATGAGCAGTTCTTC. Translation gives CARFPGTSLFNEQFF.

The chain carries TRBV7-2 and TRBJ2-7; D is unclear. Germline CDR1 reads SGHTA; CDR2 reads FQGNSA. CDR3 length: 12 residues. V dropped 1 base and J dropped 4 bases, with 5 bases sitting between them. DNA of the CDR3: TGTGCCAGCAGCTTAGACGAGTACGAGCAGTACTTC. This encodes CASSLDEYEQYF. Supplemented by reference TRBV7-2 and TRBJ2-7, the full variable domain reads GAGVSQSPSNKVTEKGKDVELRCDPISGHTALYWYRQSLGQGLEFLIYFQGNSAPDKSGLPSDRFSAERTGGSVSTLTIQRTQQEDSAVYLCASSLDEYEQYFGPGTRLTVT.

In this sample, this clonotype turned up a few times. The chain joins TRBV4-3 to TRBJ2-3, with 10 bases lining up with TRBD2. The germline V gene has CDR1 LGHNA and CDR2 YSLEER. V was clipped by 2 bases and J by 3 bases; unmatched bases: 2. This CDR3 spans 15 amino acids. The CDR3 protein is CASSQLAGATDTQYF. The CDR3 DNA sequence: TGCGCCAGCAGCCAACTAGCGGGAGCAACAGATACGCAGTATTTT.

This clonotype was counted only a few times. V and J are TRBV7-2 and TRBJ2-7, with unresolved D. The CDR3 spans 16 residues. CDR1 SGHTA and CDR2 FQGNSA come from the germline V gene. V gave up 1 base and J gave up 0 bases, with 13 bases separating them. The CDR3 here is CASSLVSGYSSYEQYF. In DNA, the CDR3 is TGTGCCAGCAGCTTAGTTTCCGGTTACAGCTCCTACGAGCAGTACTTC.

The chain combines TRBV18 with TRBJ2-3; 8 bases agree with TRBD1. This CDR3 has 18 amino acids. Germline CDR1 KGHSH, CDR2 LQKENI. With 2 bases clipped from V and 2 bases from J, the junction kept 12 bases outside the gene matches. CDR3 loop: CASSPNNRDRFYTDTQYF. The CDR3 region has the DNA TGTGCCAGCTCACCAAACAACCGGGACAGGTTTTACACAGATACGCAGTATTTT.

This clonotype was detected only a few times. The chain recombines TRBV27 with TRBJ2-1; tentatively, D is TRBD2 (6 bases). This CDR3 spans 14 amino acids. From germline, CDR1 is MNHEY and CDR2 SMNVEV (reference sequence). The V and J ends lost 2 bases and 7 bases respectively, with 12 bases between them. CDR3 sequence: CASSLHVAVNEQFF. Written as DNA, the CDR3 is TGTGCCAGCAGTTTACACGTAGCGGTTAATGAGCAGTTCTTC.

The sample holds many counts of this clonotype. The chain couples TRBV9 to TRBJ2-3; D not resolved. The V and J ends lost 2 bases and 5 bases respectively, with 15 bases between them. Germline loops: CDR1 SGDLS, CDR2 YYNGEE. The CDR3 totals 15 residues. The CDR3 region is CASSVSPADLDTQYF. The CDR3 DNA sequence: TGTGCCAGCAGCGTGAGCCCAGCCGATTTAGATACGCAGTATTTT.

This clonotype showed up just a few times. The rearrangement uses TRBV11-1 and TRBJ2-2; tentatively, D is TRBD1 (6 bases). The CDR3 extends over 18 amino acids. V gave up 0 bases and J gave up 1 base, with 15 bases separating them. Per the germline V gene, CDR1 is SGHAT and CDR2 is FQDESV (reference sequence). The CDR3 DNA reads TGTGCCAGCAGCTTAGCGCTAAGGATGGGACAGAACACCGGGGAGCTGTTTTTT. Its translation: CASSLALRMGQNTGELFF.

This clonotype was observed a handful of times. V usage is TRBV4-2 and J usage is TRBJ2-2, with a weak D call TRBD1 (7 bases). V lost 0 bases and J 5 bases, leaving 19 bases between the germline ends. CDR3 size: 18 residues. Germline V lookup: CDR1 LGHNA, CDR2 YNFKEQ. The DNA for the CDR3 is TGTGCCAGCAGCCAAGATCAGGGGGGCATCTCGGGTACCGGGGAGCTGTTTTTT. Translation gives CASSQDQGGISGTGELFF.

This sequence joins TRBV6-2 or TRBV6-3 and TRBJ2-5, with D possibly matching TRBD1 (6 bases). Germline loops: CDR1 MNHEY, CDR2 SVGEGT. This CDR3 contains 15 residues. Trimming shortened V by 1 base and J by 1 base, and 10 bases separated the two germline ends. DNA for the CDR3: TGTGCCAGCAGTTACTTGAGAGGGGGCCAAGAGACCCAGTACTTC. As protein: CASSYLRGGQETQYF.

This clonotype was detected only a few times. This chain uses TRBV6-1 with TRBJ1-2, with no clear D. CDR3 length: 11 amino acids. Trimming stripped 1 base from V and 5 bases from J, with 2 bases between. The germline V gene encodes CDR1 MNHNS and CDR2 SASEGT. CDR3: CASSEEYGYTF. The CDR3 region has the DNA TGTGCCAGCAGTGAAGAGTATGGCTACACCTTC.

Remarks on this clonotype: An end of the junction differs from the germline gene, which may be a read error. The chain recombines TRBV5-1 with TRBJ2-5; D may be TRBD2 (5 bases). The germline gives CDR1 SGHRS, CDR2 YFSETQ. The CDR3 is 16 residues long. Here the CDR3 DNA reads TGCGCCAGCAGCTTTGAAGGAGCGGCGTACCAAGAGACCCGGTACTTC. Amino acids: CASSFEGAAYQETRYF. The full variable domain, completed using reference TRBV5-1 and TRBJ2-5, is KAGVTQTPRYLIKTRGQQVTLSCSPISGHRSVSWYQQTPGQGLQFLFEYFSETQRNKGNFPGRFSGRQFSNSRSEMNVSTLELGDSALYLCASSFEGAAYQETRYFGPGTRLLVL.

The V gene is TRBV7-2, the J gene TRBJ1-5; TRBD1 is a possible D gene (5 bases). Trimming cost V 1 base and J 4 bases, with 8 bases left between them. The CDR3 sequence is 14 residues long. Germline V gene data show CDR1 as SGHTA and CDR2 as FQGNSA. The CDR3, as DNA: TGTGCCAGCAGCTTAGTTCAGGGAAATCAGCCCCAGCATTTT. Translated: CASSLVQGNQPQHF.

The CDR3 nucleotides are TGCAGTGCTTTCCCCGCTAACTATGGCTACACCTTC. This gives the protein CSAFPANYGYTF. The genes are TRBV20-1 and TRBJ1-2, with D unresolved. The germline CDR1 and CDR2 sequences are DFQATT and SNEGSKA (reference sequence). The germline V and J ends were trimmed by 5 bases and 0 bases, with 7 bases remaining between them. The CDR3 is 12 residues long.

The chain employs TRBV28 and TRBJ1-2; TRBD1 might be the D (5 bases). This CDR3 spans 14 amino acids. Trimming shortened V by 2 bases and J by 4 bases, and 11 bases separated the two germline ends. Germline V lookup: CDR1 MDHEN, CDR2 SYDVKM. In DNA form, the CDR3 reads TGTGCCAGCAGTTTAAGGTTGGGGCCCTATGGCTACACCTTC. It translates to CASSLRLGPYGYTF.

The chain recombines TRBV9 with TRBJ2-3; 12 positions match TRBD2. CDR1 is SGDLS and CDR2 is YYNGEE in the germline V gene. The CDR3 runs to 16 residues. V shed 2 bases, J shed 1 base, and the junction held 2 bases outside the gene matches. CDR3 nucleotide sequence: TGTGCCAGCAGCGTGACTAGCGGGAGAGGCACAGATACGCAGTATTTT. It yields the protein CASSVTSGRGTDTQYF.